This T cell receptor (beta chain) was recorded in a study of shared clonotypes between healthy human individuals (dated by TCRdb to about 2020). Regarding the complete study: The cohort included a few men and two women between 18 and 49 years of age. The study deeply sequenced blood TCR repertoires of roughly five healthy adults to estimate repertoire size and the extent of clonotype sharing between individuals. Per donor, three plates each were used for CD4 naive and CD4 memory, two for CD8 naive, and one for CD8 memory. Leukapheresis yielded between about 0.8 and 8.9 billion PBMCs per donor. Libraries were prepared and TCR repertoires were sequenced by different laboratories using diverse techniques, in order to increase sequencing depth and limit assay-specific biases.

Using the deep immunoSEQ assay, TCR CDR3 regions were amplified from genomic DNA by multiplex PCR. Genomic DNA extracted from each cell subset was distributed evenly over all wells of several immunoSEQ 96-well plates, and each plate served as one replicate. For sorted subsets, roughly 200 ng genomic DNA, equal to 25,000 to 35,000 T cell genomes, was loaded into each replicate PCR. Purified libraries were measured with a Qubit 3.0 fluorometer, size-checked on a Bioanalyzer 2100, and measured again with the KAPA Library Quantification kit. Each immunoSEQ 96-well plate was sequenced on its own single-read 150-cycle Illumina NextSeq 550 flow cell. Processing in the source paper ran as follows. Because the immunoSEQ output included only junctional sequences and no quality scores, the filtering could not be the same as the filtering used for full-length reads. Sequences were annotated with PyIR, a Python wrapper for IgBLAST v1.9, using IMGT germline references to assign V/J genes and CDR3. Reads were removed for weak V/J assignments (E-value above 1e-6), missing CDR3, stop codons, out-of-frame junctions, or ambiguous translated residues. V3J clonotypes were defined by identical inferred V gene, J gene, and CDR3 amino acid sequence. Percentage overlap between repertoires was computed as shared unique clonotypes divided by the size of the smaller repertoire. Richness of each repertoire was evaluated using RTK rarefaction, the Chao1 estimator, and Recon v2.1 estimates of unobserved clonotypes. OLGA was used to compute generation probabilities for all TCRbeta clonotypes that the gDNA method yielded from a handful of donors. This is the immuneACCESS table as TCRdb keeps it, with only in-frame sequences that have V and J called. A part of the clones is gone; compared with another copy, unresolved V genes explain less than half, and the rest is unexplained. The DNA gave D and trimming, while V, J and clone size come from that table. Recorded for this sample are roughly 2.1 million clones; more than 85% of them occurred a single time. In total, the top ten clones hold 1.5% to 2% of the sample.

Comments on this clone: The target of this receptor is not known. It has no much larger one-base neighbor in the sample; base qualities were not kept.

Findings and caveats that apply to the study as a whole: Even with the large sequencing depth, rarefaction of the sorted-subset datasets indicated that sequencing was incomplete. Pairwise subsampling indicated that sequencing depth was expected to affect the degree of clonotype sharing among donors. The genetic and exposure-history diversity represented was limited by the small number of donors. Naive subsets generally had larger estimated clonotype richness than memory subsets did. Sharing across a few donors was observed for approximately 5% of naive CD4, 3% to 3.5% of naive CD8, about 2.3% of memory CD4, and about 0.4% of memory CD8 clonotypes. Only blood was sampled, and tissue TCR repertoires likely differ from those in blood. Higher generation probabilities were observed for clonotypes shared by all four sorted-subset donors than for non-shared clonotypes.

CD8 naive samples were CD45RO-negative cells positively selected for CCR7, giving a CD45RA+CCR7+ population that excluded TemRA cells. Donors were healthy HIV-negative adults with no recently reported acute infections or vaccinations. Only Caucasian adults living in Nashville, Tennessee, USA were represented among the donors. Blood was collected by leukapheresis, and PBMCs were isolated by Ficoll-Histopaque density gradient centrifugation and then cryopreserved in liquid nitrogen vapor phase. Analytical flow cytometry was used to check the purity and quantity of every magnetically sorted T cell population. From each sorted fraction, genomic DNA was isolated and quantified by UV absorbance on a Nanodrop 2000c. This receptor was obtained from a man aged 18 to 30 in good health. Some clones in this sample may be carry-over from other donors' samples. The sequenced sample consisted of naive CD8+ T cells from PBMCs. The sample's cell subset or site, from its label and the paper: CD45RA+CCR7+.

In nucleotide form, the sequence is TGTGCCAGCAGCCAGGGACTAGCGGGAGAAAACATTCAGTACTTC. This sequence encodes CASSQGLAGENIQYF. The V gene is TRBV7-3 and the J gene is TRBJ2-4, with 14 bases in between that match TRBD2. Trimming leaves V shorter by 5 bases and J shorter by 5 bases, with the junction holding 2 bases beyond the gene matches. Reading from cysteine to phenylalanine, the CDR3 counts 15 amino acids. Only the CDR3 portion is preserved as DNA: 45 bases, with reading frame beginning at the first base. The germline V gene provides CDR1 SGHTA and CDR2 FQGTGA. Beyond the CDR3, the reference TRBV7-3 and TRBJ2-4 genes provide the residues; the full variable domain reads: GAGVSQTPSNKVTEKGKYVELRCDPISGHTALYWYRQSLGQGPEFLIYFQGTGAADDSGLPNDRFFAVRPEGSVSTLKIQRTERGDSAVYLCASSQGLAGENIQYFGAGTRLSVL.